This T cell receptor beta chain was sequenced during a study of T cells in Graves' hyperthyroidism and ophthalmopathy. Background on the study: At the time of initial diagnosis and before any treatment, peripheral blood was collected.

The J segment lost 3 bases and the V segment lost 8 bases, leaving 13 bases of the junction unmatched. CDR1 and CDR2 from the germline V gene are MGHDK and SYGVNS. The CDR3 loop spans 16 amino acids. Amplification of TCR beta CDR3 regions used RNA as the template. First-round RT-PCR with HTBI primers amplified the TCR CDR3 region. TCRdb ran MiXCR on the multiplex PCR reads and lists one entry per CDR3 protein. The sample holds hundreds of thousands of distinct CDR3 sequences, 38% seen once. J is TRBJ1-2 and V is TRBV25-1; TRBD1 agrees at 9 bases. Sequenced input: blood. The TCR comes from a man aged 18 to 35 with Graves' hyperthyroidism. This CDR3 reads CASRGTGSARDYGYTF. The CDR3, as DNA: TGTGCCAGCCGAGGGACAGGGTCTGCACGGGACTATGGCTACACCTTC.